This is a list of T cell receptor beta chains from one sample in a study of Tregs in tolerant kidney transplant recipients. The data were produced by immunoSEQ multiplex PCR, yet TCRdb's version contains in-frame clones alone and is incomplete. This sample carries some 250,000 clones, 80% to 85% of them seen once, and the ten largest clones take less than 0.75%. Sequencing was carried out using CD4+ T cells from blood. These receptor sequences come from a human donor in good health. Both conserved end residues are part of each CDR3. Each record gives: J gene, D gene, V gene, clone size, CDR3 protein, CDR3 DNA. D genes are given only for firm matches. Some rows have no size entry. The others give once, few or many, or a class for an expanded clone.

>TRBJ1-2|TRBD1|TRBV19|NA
CASSVDRAGYTF
TGTGCCAGTAGTGTCGACAGGGCCGGCTACACCTTC
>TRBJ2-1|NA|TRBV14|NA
CASSQLATTYNEQFF
TGTGCCAGCAGCCAGCTAGCGACCACCTACAATGAGCAGTTCTTC
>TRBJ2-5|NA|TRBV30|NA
CAWSVLGSQETQYF
TGTGCCTGGAGTGTCCTGGGATCCCAAGAGACCCAGTACTTC
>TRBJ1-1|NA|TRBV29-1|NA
CSVETSVPPFSEAFF
TGCAGCGTTGAAACTTCGGTACCTCCCTTTTCTGAAGCTTTCTTT
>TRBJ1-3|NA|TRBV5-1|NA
CASSLSGYKGPYSGNTIYF
TGCGCCAGCAGCCTTTCGGGCTACAAGGGACCTTACTCTGGAAACACCATATATTTT
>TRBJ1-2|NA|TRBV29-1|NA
CSAYIQREGGYTF
TGCAGCGCCTACATCCAAAGGGAGGGTGGCTACACCTTC
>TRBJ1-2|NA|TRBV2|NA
CASSEEGEVYGYTF
TGTGCCAGCAGTGAAGAAGGGGAGGTCTATGGCTACACCTTC
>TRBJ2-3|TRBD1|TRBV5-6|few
CASSLARDRGGTDTQYF
TGTGCCAGCAGCTTGGCCCGGGACAGGGGAGGGACAGATACGCAGTATTTT
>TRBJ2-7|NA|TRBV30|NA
CAWSVQLAHEQYF
TGTGCCTGGAGTGTACAATTGGCCCACGAGCAGTACTTC
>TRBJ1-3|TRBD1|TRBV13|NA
CASSVRQGSGNTIYF
TGTGCCAGCAGCGTCAGACAGGGCTCTGGAAACACCATATATTTT
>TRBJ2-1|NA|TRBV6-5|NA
CASSYPGLVDGEQFF
TGTGCCAGCAGTTACCCTGGCCTTGTGGATGGTGAGCAGTTCTTC
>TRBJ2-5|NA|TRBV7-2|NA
CASSLGPQETQYF
TGTGCCAGCAGCCTCGGCCCCCAAGAGACCCAGTACTTC